This is a list of T cell receptor beta chains from one sample in a study of T cell responses to AZD1222 COVID-19 vaccine. Clones were read by immunoSEQ multiplex PCR, and TCRdb kept only the in-frame ones, dropping some. The sample contains 150,000 or so clones, more than 90% of which appear only once. The starting material was peripheral blood, obtained 28 days after the second AZD1222 dose. These TCRs come from an adult who received the AZD1222 COVID-19 vaccine. Each CDR3 is given with its conserved first and last residue. The order of the fields is D gene, V gene, clone size, J gene, CDR3 protein, CDR3 DNA. D genes are given only for firm matches. Rows give clone size only sometimes, using once, few, many, or a class for an expanded clone.

NA,TRBV19,NA,TRBJ2-7,CASSIGARGLYEQYF,TGTGCCAGTAGTATTGGCGCCAGGGGTTTGTACGAGCAGTACTTC
NA,TRBV4-1,once,TRBJ2-2,CASSQGTGELFF,TGCGCCAGCAGCCAGGGGACCGGGGAGCTGTTTTTT
NA,TRBV18,NA,TRBJ1-1,CATTTQGAPGAFF,TGTGCCACTACCACTCAAGGGGCCCCTGGGGCTTTCTTT
NA,TRBV29-1,NA,TRBJ2-7,CSVVDGLSYEQYF,TGCAGCGTTGTCGACGGTCTCTCCTACGAGCAGTACTTC
TRBD2,TRBV7-8,NA,TRBJ2-1,CASSFLAGGPRYNEQFF,TGTGCCAGCAGCTTCCTAGCGGGAGGCCCTAGGTACAATGAGCAGTTCTTC
NA,TRBV30,once,TRBJ1-1,CAWSVRVDTEAFF,TGTGCCTGGAGTGTACGAGTGGACACTGAAGCTTTCTTT
TRBD1,TRBV2,NA,TRBJ1-6,CASSEKGGGYSPLHF,TGTGCCAGCAGTGAAAAAGGGGGCGGGTATTCACCCCTCCACTTT
NA,TRBV29-1,NA,TRBJ1-1,CSVGRGRAAEAFF,TGCAGCGTTGGGAGAGGCAGGGCGGCTGAAGCTTTCTTT
NA,TRBV9,NA,TRBJ2-2,CASSPHPTGELFF,TGTGCCAGCAGCCCCCATCCGACCGGGGAGCTGTTTTTT
TRBD1,TRBV3-1/TRBV3-2,NA,TRBJ1-1,CASSQNRGWIPDTEAFF,TGTGCCAGCAGCCAAAACAGGGGATGGATTCCGGACACTGAAGCTTTCTTT
NA,TRBV20-1,NA,TRBJ2-7,CSASVWGEQYF,TGCAGTGCTAGCGTCTGGGGCGAGCAGTACTTC
NA,TRBV10-3,NA,TRBJ2-5,CAISVPPRIVPQYF,TGTGCCATCAGTGTTCCCCCGAGGATAGTTCCCCAGTACTTC
NA,TRBV20-1,NA,TRBJ2-1,CSASTWNEQFF,TGCAGTGCTAGTACGTGGAATGAGCAGTTCTTC
TRBD2,TRBV5-1,NA,TRBJ2-1,CASSLAVRASGNNEQFF,TGCGCCAGCAGCTTGGCGGTCCGGGCTAGCGGGAACAATGAGCAGTTCTTC
NA,TRBV16,NA,TRBJ1-3,CASSQLRRGSSGNTIYF,TGTGCCAGCAGCCAATTACGTCGTGGGAGCTCTGGAAACACCATATATTTT
NA,TRBV30,NA,TRBJ2-7,CAWSLGAKSYEQYF,TGTGCCTGGAGTCTAGGGGCGAAATCCTACGAGCAGTACTTC
TRBD2,TRBV4-1,NA,TRBJ2-1,CASSQASGRTYEQFF,TGCGCCAGCAGCCAAGCTAGCGGGAGGACATATGAGCAGTTCTTC
TRBD2,TRBV7-9,once,TRBJ2-5,CASSSGTSGRETQYF,TGTGCCAGCAGCTCCGGGACTAGCGGGAGAGAGACCCAGTACTTC
TRBD2,TRBV6-5,NA,TRBJ2-6,CASSYGRAGANVLTF,TGTGCCAGCAGTTACGGGAGGGCTGGGGCCAACGTCCTGACTTTC
TRBD1,TRBV7-8,NA,TRBJ1-6,CASSLLGQGTSPLHF,TGTGCCAGCAGCTTACTAGGACAGGGAACTTCACCCCTCCACTTT
TRBD1,TRBV10-3,NA,TRBJ2-1,CAIRLDRGLDRYNEQFF,TGTGCCATCAGACTGGACAGGGGCCTGGATAGGTACAATGAGCAGTTCTTC
NA,TRBV6-5,NA,TRBJ1-3,CASSYSGQGRNTIYF,TGTGCCAGCAGTTACTCGGGTCAGGGGAGAAACACCATATATTTT
NA,TRBV2,NA,TRBJ1-6,CASSVPNSPLHF,TGTGCCAGCAGTGTCCCTAATTCACCCCTCCACTTT
NA,TRBV28,NA,TRBJ1-1,CASSSQTPMNTEAFF,TGTGCCAGCAGTTCCCAGACCCCCATGAACACTGAAGCTTTCTTT